The 5 T cell receptor beta chains below were found in one sample sequenced in a study of blood T cell repertoires in COVID-19. Sequencing was performed with immunoSEQ multiplex PCR; in TCRdb, only in-frame clones are kept and a portion is missing. The sample gives tens of thousands of clones, 85% to 90% of which show up once; around 3.9% is in the top ten. Sequencing used peripheral blood. These receptors were collected from a man aged 65-85 years with active COVID-19.

The J gene is TRBJ1-1, the V gene TRBV7-2, with a tentative D call TRBD1 (5 bases). The V end was cut by 6 bases, the J end by 0 bases, with 17 bases between. Per germline, CDR1 SGHTA and CDR2 FQGNSA. The CDR3 has 16 amino acids. The CDR3 region is CASRNRDFILNTEAFF. The CDR3 bases are TGTGCCAGCAGAAACCGGGACTTTATATTGAACACTGAAGCTTTCTTT.

The rearrangement links TRBV7-2 to TRBJ2-5, with a tentative D call TRBD2 (5 bases). The CDR3 extends over 14 amino acids. V shed 5 bases and J shed 9 bases, with 19 bases lying between them. Looked up from germline, CDR1 is SGHTA and CDR2 is FQGNSA. The CDR3 DNA sequence: TGTGCCAGCAGCCCGGCGGGTAGCTCCTTGTCCCAGTACTTC. Its translation is CASSPAGSSLSQYF.

The chain has TRBV28 and TRBJ1-2, with TRBD1 matching over 9 bases. CDR3 size: 15 residues. Looked up from germline, CDR1 is MDHEN and CDR2 is SYDVKM. The V segment lost 5 bases and the J segment 5 bases; nucleotides outside the gene matches: 9. Written as DNA, the CDR3 is TGTGCCAGCAGTCCTCCGACAGGGGGGGAGTATGGCTACACCTTC. Protein product: CASSPPTGGEYGYTF.

This clone has only a few counts. This chain uses TRBV19 with TRBJ1-2; a possible D gene is TRBD1 (5 bases). Germline CDR1 LNHDA, CDR2 SQIVND (reference sequence). The CDR3 sequence is 14 residues long. V gave up 3 bases and J gave up 8 bases, with 16 bases separating them. The CDR3 loop reads CASSIPGTPQGYTF. The CDR3 DNA reads TGTGCCAGTAGTATCCCCGGGACTCCTCAGGGCTACACCTTC.

The rearrangement uses TRBV2 and TRBJ2-5; the D gene is possibly TRBD1 (5 bases). Germline values: CDR1 SNHLY, CDR2 FYNNEI. This CDR3 region has 13 residues. V was trimmed by 7 bases and J by 5 bases, leaving 14 bases between them. The CDR3 loop reads CASKTESWETQYF. The CDR3 region has the DNA TGTGCCAGCAAGACAGAGAGTTGGGAGACCCAGTACTTC.